These T cell receptor beta chains were read from a single sample in a study of shared clonotypes between healthy human individuals. Clones were read by immunoSEQ multiplex PCR, and TCRdb kept only the in-frame ones, dropping some. Of roughly 2.2 million clones listed, 85% to 95% are singletons. Sequences were obtained from naive CD4+ T cells from PBMCs. The receptor source for this set is a man aged 18 to 30 in good health. Some clones in this sample may be carry-over from other donors' samples. The CDR3 runs from the conserved cysteine through the conserved F or W. D genes are given only for firm matches. Clone size is not always given. Where it is, it says once, few, many or a class for expanded clones.

>few|TRBV11-2|TRBJ1-1|-
TGTGCCAGCAGGTCCCTCCAGGGGATCGACACTGAAGCTTTCTTT
CASRSLQGIDTEAFF
>once|TRBV5-1|TRBJ2-5|-
TGCGCCAGCAGCCCTCCGGCGGAAGGGACCCAGTACTTC
CASSPPAEGTQYF
>-|TRBV28|TRBJ2-7|-
TGTGCCAGCCGGGACCGAACCTACGAGCAGTACTTC
CASRDRTYEQYF
>-|TRBV7-3|TRBJ2-3|-
TGTGCCAGCAGCTTAAACCGGGATGGACTCGATACGCAGTATTTT
CASSLNRDGLDTQYF
>once|TRBV7-9|TRBJ2-2|-
TGTGCCAGCACCTCGCGTGAGTGGGGGGAGCTGTTTTTT
CASTSREWGELFF
>once|TRBV11-2|TRBJ2-5|TRBD1
TGTGCCAGCAGCTTGAGCCTGGGGACAGGCCAAGAGACCCAGTACTTC
CASSLSLGTGQETQYF
>-|TRBV18|TRBJ2-1|-
TGTGCCAGCTCAGGGGGCGGGCTGCAGTTCTTC
CASSGGGLQFF
>-|TRBV20-1|TRBJ2-5|-
TGCAGTGCTACTAGACAAGAGACCCAGTACTTC
CSATRQETQYF
>-|TRBV5-1|TRBJ2-2|TRBD2
TGCGCCAGCAGCTTGGACCGGGGACTAGCGGGAGGTACCGGGGAGCTGTTTTTT
CASSLDRGLAGGTGELFF
>-|TRBV14|TRBJ2-1|TRBD1
TGTGCCAGCAGCCAACCGACAGGGTTTGGAAATGAGCAGTTCTTC
CASSQPTGFGNEQFF
>-|TRBV29-1|TRBJ1-2|-
TGCAGCGTTGAAGATCCGCACTTGAACTCCTATGGCTACACCTTC
CSVEDPHLNSYGYTF
>-|TRBV5-1|TRBJ2-1|TRBD2
TGCGCCAGCAGCTTGACTAGCGAGGGCAATGAGCAGTTCTTC
CASSLTSEGNEQFF
>-|TRBV5-1|TRBJ2-7|-
TGCGCCAGCAGCTTGGCGTTGACCCACTCCTACGAGCAGTACTTC
CASSLALTHSYEQYF
>-|TRBV6-6|TRBJ1-5|-
TGTGCCAGCAGTTCCAGACAGGAGGGCAATCAGCCCCAGCATTTT
CASSSRQEGNQPQHF
>-|TRBV5-1|TRBJ2-3|-
TGCGCCAGCAGCTCCGCTGATGGGGGACATAGTACGCAGTATTTT
CASSSADGGHSTQYF
>once|TRBV7-2|TRBJ2-7|-
TGTGCCAGCAGCGGAGCAGGGCGAGAGCAGTACTTC
CASSGAGREQYF
>-|TRBV4-1|TRBJ2-2|TRBD2
TGCGCCAGCAGCCCGAGGACTAGAGTAAACACCGGGGAGCTGTTTTTT
CASSPRTRVNTGELFF
>once|TRBV4-3|TRBJ2-2|TRBD2
TGCGCCAGCAGCCAGACTAGCGGGAGGGGTACCGGGGAGCTGTTTTTT
CASSQTSGRGTGELFF
>-|TRBV7-3|TRBJ2-7|-
TGTGCCAGCAGCTTAGGACATTCTTCCTACGAGCAGTACTTC
CASSLGHSSYEQYF
>-|TRBV14|TRBJ2-1|-
TGTGCCAGCAGCCAATTAACCATCCCCAAGGCCGGGGGGCAGTTCTTC
CASSQLTIPKAGGQFF
>once|TRBV7-3|TRBJ2-1|TRBD2
TGTGCCAGCAGCTTACTAGCGGGAGTAGCGAGGGAGCAGTTCTTC
CASSLLAGVAREQFF
>-|TRBV28|TRBJ1-1|-
TGTGCCAGCAGTTTATCGGGGAACACTGAAGCTTTCTTT
CASSLSGNTEAFF
>-|TRBV9|TRBJ2-7|TRBD1
TGTGCCAGCAGCGTAGGAGACAGGGGGTACGAGCAGTACTTC
CASSVGDRGYEQYF
>-|TRBV11-2|TRBJ1-3|-
TGTGCCAGCGCCACAAACACCATATATTTT
CASATNTIYF
>-|TRBV21-1|TRBJ2-7|-
TGTGCCAGCAGCAAAGCGTCCCGGGACAGGGGACCCATCTACGAGCAGTACTTC
CASSKASRDRGPIYEQYF
>-|TRBV28|TRBJ1-1|TRBD1
TGTGCCAGCAGTTCTCGACAGGGCGCCGTGAACACTGAAGCTTTCTTT
CASSSRQGAVNTEAFF
>-|TRBV7-9|TRBJ2-7|TRBD1
TGTGCCAGCAGCCGGACAACAGGGGGCCACGAGCAGTACTTC
CASSRTTGGHEQYF
>-|TRBV29-1|TRBJ2-1|TRBD2
TGCAGCGTGGGCGGGAGGTTACTACGCAATGAGCAGTTCTTC
CSVGGRLLRNEQFF
>-|TRBV2|TRBJ1-5|-
TGTGCCAGCAGTGAAGGCCAATCTAATCAGCCCCAGCATTTT
CASSEGQSNQPQHF
>-|TRBV28|TRBJ2-1|TRBD2
TGTGCCAGCAGTCCGGCTAGCGGGAGTTTGAACAATGAGCAGTTCTTC
CASSPASGSLNNEQFF
>-|TRBV2|TRBJ2-1|-
TGTGCCAGCAGTGAAGCACGGACTCATCAGCGCGCTGAGCAGTTCTTC
CASSEARTHQRAEQFF
>-|TRBV9|TRBJ2-3|TRBD2
TGTGCCAGCAGCGTAGCTAGCGGGAGCGGGGCAGATACGCAGTATTTT
CASSVASGSGADTQYF